This entry features one T cell receptor beta chain sequence. In the authors' workflow: Using reference gene primer amplification, nucleated cell counts were estimated. The method was immunoSEQ multiplex PCR; TCRdb's version includes in-frame clones alone and lacks a portion of them. For V, J and clone size, that table is used; D and trimming come from the DNA. Among approximately 300,000 clones listed, 87% were seen once. The data belong to a study of blood T cell repertoires in COVID-19. As for the study in general: Sites in the United States, Italy and Spain provided acute and convalescent COVID-19 samples.

The CDR3 is 14 residues long. V dropped 6 bases and J dropped 7 bases, with 16 bases sitting between them. Germline values: CDR1 MDHEN, CDR2 SYDVKM. Sequences were obtained from PBMCs or T cells enriched from blood (not recorded which). The chain has TRBV28 and TRBJ1-5; D remains ambiguous. The receptor comes from a woman aged 25-40 years who had recovered from COVID-19. The CDR3 DNA follows: TGTGCCAGCAGCGAGGCAAATGGAGGACAGCCCCAGCATTTT. Its protein is CASSEANGGQPQHF.